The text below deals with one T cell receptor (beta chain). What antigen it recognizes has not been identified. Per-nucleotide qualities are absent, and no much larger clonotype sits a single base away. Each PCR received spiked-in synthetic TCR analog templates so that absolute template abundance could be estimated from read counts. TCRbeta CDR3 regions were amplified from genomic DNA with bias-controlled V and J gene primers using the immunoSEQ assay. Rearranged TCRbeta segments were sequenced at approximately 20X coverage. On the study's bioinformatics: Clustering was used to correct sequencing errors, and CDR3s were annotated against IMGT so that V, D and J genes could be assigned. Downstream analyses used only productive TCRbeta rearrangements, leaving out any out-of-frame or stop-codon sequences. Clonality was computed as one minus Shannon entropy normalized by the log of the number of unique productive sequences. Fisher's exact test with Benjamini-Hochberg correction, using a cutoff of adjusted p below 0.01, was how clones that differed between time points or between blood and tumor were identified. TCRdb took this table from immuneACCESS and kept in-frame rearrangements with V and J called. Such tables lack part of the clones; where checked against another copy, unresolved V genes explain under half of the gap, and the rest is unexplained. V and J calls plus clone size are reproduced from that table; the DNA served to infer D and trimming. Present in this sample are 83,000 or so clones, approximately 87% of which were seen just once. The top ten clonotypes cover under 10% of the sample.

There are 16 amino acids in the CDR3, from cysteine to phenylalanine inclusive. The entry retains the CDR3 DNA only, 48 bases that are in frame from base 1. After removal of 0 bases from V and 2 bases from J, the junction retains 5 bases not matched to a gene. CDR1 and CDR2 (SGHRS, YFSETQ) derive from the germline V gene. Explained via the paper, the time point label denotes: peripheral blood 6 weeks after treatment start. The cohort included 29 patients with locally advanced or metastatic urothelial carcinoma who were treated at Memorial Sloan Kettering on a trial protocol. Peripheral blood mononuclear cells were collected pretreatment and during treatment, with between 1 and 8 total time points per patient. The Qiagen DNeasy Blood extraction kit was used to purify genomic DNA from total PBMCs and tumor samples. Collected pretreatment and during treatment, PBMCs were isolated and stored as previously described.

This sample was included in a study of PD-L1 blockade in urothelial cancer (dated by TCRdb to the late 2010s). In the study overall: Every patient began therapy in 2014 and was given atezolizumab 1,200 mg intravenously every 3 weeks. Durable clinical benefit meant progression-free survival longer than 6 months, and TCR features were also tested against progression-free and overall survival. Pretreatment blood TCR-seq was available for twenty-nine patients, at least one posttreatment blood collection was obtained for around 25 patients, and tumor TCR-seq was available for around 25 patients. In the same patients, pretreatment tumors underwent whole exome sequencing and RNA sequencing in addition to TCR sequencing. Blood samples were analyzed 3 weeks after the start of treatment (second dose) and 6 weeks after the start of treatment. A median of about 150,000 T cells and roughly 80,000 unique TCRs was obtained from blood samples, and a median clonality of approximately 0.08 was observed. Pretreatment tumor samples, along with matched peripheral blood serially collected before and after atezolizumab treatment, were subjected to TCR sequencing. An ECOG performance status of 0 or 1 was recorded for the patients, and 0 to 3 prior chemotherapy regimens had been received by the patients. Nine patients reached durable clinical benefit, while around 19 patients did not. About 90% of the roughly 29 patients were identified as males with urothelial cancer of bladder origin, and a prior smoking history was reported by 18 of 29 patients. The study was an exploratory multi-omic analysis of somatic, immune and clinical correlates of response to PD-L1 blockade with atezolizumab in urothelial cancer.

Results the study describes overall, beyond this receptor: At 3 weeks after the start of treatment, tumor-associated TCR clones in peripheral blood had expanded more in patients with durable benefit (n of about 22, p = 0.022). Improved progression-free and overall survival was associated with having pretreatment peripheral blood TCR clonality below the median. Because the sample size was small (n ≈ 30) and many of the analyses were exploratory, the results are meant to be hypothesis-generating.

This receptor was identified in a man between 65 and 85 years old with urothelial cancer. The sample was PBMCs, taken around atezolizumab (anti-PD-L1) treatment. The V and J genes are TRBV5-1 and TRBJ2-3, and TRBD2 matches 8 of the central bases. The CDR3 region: CASSLGQRGPTDTQYF. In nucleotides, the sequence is TGCGCCAGCAGCTTGGGACAGCGGGGGCCCACAGATACGCAGTATTTT.